A single sample gave rise to the 9 T cell receptor beta chains below, sequenced in a study of T cells after yellow fever vaccination. TCRdb reanalysed the 5' RACE reads using MiXCR and keeps one entry per CDR3 protein. Among 300,000 or so distinct CDR3 sequences listed, about 6.6% were seen once. Sequenced material: PBMCs, taken roughly seven weeks after the first yellow fever vaccination. These receptors originate from a man between 18 and 29 years old who received the YFV17D yellow fever vaccine.

The chain recombines TRBV15 with TRBJ2-4; no definite D call. V was cut by 2 bases and J by 2 bases, with 13 bases left in between. CDR3 length: 16 amino acids. Germline V gene lookup returns CDR1 LNHNV and CDR2 YYDKDF (reference sequence). CDR3 residues: CATSRRSQASKNIQYF. The CDR3 nucleotides are TGTGCCACCAGCAGAAGATCGCAGGCTTCCAAAAACATTCAGTACTTC.

The chain couples TRBV7-9 to TRBJ1-2, with D unclear. Germline lookup yields CDR1 SEHNR and CDR2 FQNEAQ (reference sequence). The length of the CDR3 is 13 residues. The V end lost 5 bases, the J end lost 4 bases, and 11 bases lay between the germline ends. The CDR3 reads CASSRGPIYGYTF. DNA for the CDR3: TGTGCCAGCAGCAGAGGTCCCATCTATGGCTACACCTTC.

This clonotype was seen only a few times. The chain couples TRBV12-3 or TRBV12-4 to TRBJ2-7, with D unclear. There are 13 residues in the CDR3. V dropped 3 bases and J dropped 1 base, with 7 bases sitting between them. The CDR3: CASSFLGSYEQYF. The CDR3, as DNA: TGTGCCAGCAGTTTTCTTGGGTCCTACGAGCAGTACTTC.

The chain carries TRBV3-1 and TRBJ1-2; a weak D match, TRBD1 (6 bases). Trimming removed 9 bases at V and 2 bases at J, with 16 bases between. This CDR3 has 14 amino acids. Germline assignment: CDR1 LGHDT and CDR2 YNNKEL (reference sequence). The CDR3 DNA is TGTGCCAGTGGTCGAACGACAGGCAACTATGGCTACACCTTC. Protein: CASGRTTGNYGYTF.

This chain links TRBV18 with TRBJ1-6, with D tentatively TRBD1 (6 bases). Trimming stripped 4 bases from V and 2 bases from J, with 12 bases between. The CDR3 is made up of 16 amino acids. The germline CDR1 and CDR2 sequences are KGHSH and LQKENI. CDR3: CASSLNGQTYNSPLHF. For the CDR3, the DNA is TGTGCCAGCTCACTTAACGGACAGACCTATAATTCACCCCTCCACTTT.

The sample holds many counts of this clonotype. V usage is TRBV6-1 and J usage is TRBJ2-5; 7 bases match TRBD1. Germline V gene data show CDR1 as MNHNS and CDR2 as SASEGT. Unmatched junction bases numbered 13, after V lost 6 bases and J lost 0 bases. The length of the CDR3 is 17 residues. DNA of the CDR3: TGTGCCAGCAGCCGATACAGGGGTCTCGGGTACCAAGAGACCCAGTACTTC. This encodes CASSRYRGLGYQETQYF.

CDR3 amino acids: CSADTNTGASNQPQHF. CDR3 DNA sequence: TGCAGTGCTGATACAAATACAGGGGCTAGCAATCAGCCCCAGCATTTT. This chain joins TRBV20-1 and TRBJ1-5, with 7 bases that match TRBD1. With 5 bases clipped from V and 0 bases from J, the junction kept 10 bases outside the gene matches. CDR1 is DFQATT, CDR2 SNEGSKA, per germline (reference sequence). The CDR3 totals 16 residues.

A few counts support this clonotype. The chain joins TRBV11-3 to TRBJ2-7; D might be TRBD2 (6 bases). Germline V gives CDR1 SGHNT, CDR2 YENEEA. V shed 5 bases and J shed 0 bases, with 14 bases lying between them. The CDR3 has 15 amino acids. CDR3 coding DNA: TGTGCCAGCAGCGTTAATGGCGGGGTCTCCTACGAGCAGTACTTC. Translated, it gives CASSVNGGVSYEQYF.

The chain combines TRBV6-1 with TRBJ2-7; 10 nucleotides agree with TRBD1. CDR3 size: 13 residues. Trimming cost V 7 bases and J 9 bases; bases outside gene matches: 9. The germline CDR1 and CDR2 sequences are MNHNS and SASEGT. This chain's CDR3 is CASTGTGVSGQYF. Here the CDR3 DNA reads TGTGCCAGCACCGGGACAGGGGTGTCCGGGCAGTACTTC.